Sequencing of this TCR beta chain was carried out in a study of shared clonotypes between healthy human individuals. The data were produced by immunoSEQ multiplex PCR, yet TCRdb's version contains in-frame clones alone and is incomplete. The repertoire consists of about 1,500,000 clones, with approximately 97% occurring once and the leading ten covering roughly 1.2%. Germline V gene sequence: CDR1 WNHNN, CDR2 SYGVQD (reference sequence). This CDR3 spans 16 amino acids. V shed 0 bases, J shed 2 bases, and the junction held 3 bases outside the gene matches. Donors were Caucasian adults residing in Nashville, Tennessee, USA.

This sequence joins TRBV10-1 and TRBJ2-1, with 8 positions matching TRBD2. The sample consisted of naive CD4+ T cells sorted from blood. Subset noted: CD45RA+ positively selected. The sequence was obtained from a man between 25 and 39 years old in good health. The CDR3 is CASSESELAAYNEQFF. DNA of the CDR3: TGCGCCAGCAGTGAGTCCGAACTAGCGGCCTACAATGAGCAGTTCTTC.